The subject of this entry is one T cell receptor beta chain. Its specificity is not known. This specimen belongs to a study of cytomegalovirus exposure and HLA in healthy donors. General study results and limits: Across donors, presence/absence analyses took sequencing depth to be roughly uniform.

PCR primers comprised 60 Vbeta and 13 Jbeta primers. TCRdb's table, derived via immunoSEQ multiplex PCR, lists solely in-frame clones and lacks some. The repertoire includes about 160,000 clones, about 81% of them detected once, and over 0.85% sits in the top ten. Although they were nominally healthy when sampled, donors likely had unrecorded immune exposures. Sequencing used PBMCs. This receptor was taken from a girl aged 2 to 9 in good health and CMV-seropositive.

The CDR3 region is CASSSFVRSAGGPVETQYF. CDR3 sequence (DNA): TGTGCCAGCAGCTCCTTCGTCAGGTCAGCGGGAGGGCCCGTAGAGACCCAGTACTTC. The chain joins TRBV28 to TRBJ2-5, with 10 nucleotides matching TRBD2. This CDR3 is built from 19 residues. V trimming: 6 bases; J trimming: 4 bases; junction bases outside the gene matches: 20. Germline CDR1 reads MDHEN; CDR2 reads SYDVKM.